These T cell receptor beta chains were read from a single sample in a study of response to subunit inactivated influenza vaccine. Each CDR3 protein is one row after TCRdb ran MiXCR on the RT-PCR reads. The sample lists approximately 520,000 distinct CDR3 sequences, about 15% seen once, with roughly 3.1% in the top ten. The sequencing used CD4+ T cells sorted from PBMCs, collected about 24 months after vaccination. All receptors come from a man aged 50 to 69 who received an inactivated influenza vaccine. CDR3s include the opening cysteine and the closing phenylalanine or tryptophan. The order of the fields is V gene, clone size, J gene, D gene, CDR3 protein, CDR3 DNA. D genes are given only for firm matches. Clone size is shown for a subset of rows, as once, few, many or a class of expanded clone.

V: TRBV18; size: many; J: TRBJ2-5; D: -; CDR3: CASSPGGLRETQYF; DNA: TGTGCCAGCTCACCAGGGGGGTTGCGAGAGACCCAGTACTTC
V: TRBV20-1; size: -; J: TRBJ2-3; D: TRBD2; CDR3: CSASAGTSGVSDTQYF; DNA: TGCAGTGCTAGCGCCGGGACTAGCGGGGTGTCAGATACGCAGTATTTT
V: TRBV20-1; size: -; J: TRBJ1-3; D: TRBD1; CDR3: CSASPRRTGGTGNTIYF; DNA: TGCAGTGCTAGTCCTAGACGGACAGGGGGCACTGGAAACACCATATATTTT
V: TRBV14; size: -; J: TRBJ2-3; D: -; CDR3: CASSHGVADTQYF; DNA: TGTGCCAGCAGCCACGGGGTAGCAGATACGCAGTATTTT
V: TRBV5-1; size: -; J: TRBJ1-2; D: -; CDR3: CASSLEGAEGYTF; DNA: TGCGCCAGCAGCTTGGAAGGCGCGGAGGGCTACACCTTC
V: TRBV3-1; size: once; J: TRBJ1-5; D: -; CDR3: CASSQEGWGSNQPQHF; DNA: TGTGCCAGCAGCCAAGAGGGGTGGGGGAGCAATCAGCCCCAGCATTTT
V: TRBV6-4; size: -; J: TRBJ2-3; D: -; CDR3: CASSGPSRWDTQYF; DNA: TGTGCCAGCAGTGGGCCCTCTAGATGGGATACGCAGTATTTT
V: TRBV5-4; size: once; J: TRBJ1-2; D: -; CDR3: CASGSDSNYGYTF; DNA: TGTGCCAGCGGCTCCGACAGCAACTATGGCTACACCTTC
V: TRBV4-1; size: many; J: TRBJ2-1; D: TRBD2; CDR3: CASSQVRLRGIYNEQFF; DNA: TGCGCCAGCAGCCAAGTCCGGTTGCGGGGGATTTACAATGAGCAGTTCTTC
V: TRBV10-3; size: -; J: TRBJ1-1; D: -; CDR3: CAISPFSDGTEAFF; DNA: TGTGCCATCAGTCCTTTTTCCGATGGGACTGAAGCTTTCTTT
V: TRBV7-7; size: many; J: TRBJ2-5; D: -; CDR3: CASSYNQDRQETQYF; DNA: TGTGCTAGCAGCTACAACCAGGACAGACAAGAGACCCAGTACTTC
V: TRBV6-1; size: -; J: TRBJ2-3; D: -; CDR3: CATQAGADTQYF; DNA: TGTGCCACCCAGGCAGGGGCAGATACGCAGTATTTT
V: TRBV4-3; size: few; J: TRBJ2-1; D: -; CDR3: CASSQALAPGPQFF; DNA: TGCGCCAGCAGCCAAGCTCTGGCCCCCGGGCCGCAGTTCTTC
V: TRBV12-3/TRBV12-4; size: many; J: TRBJ1-1; D: -; CDR3: CASSFPTNKNTEAFF; DNA: TGTGCCAGCAGTTTCCCGACGAATAAGAACACTGAAGCTTTCTTT
V: TRBV4-1; size: few; J: TRBJ2-7; D: -; CDR3: CASSLIPLGAYEQYF; DNA: TGCGCCAGCAGCCTAATACCTCTAGGGGCCTACGAGCAGTACTTC
V: TRBV18; size: -; J: TRBJ1-3; D: -; CDR3: CASSPGTLSSGNTIYF; DNA: TGTGCCAGCTCACCAGGGACTCTGAGCTCTGGAAACACCATATATTTT
V: TRBV9; size: -; J: TRBJ2-5; D: -; CDR3: CASSVAGGYQETQYF; DNA: TGTGCCAGCAGCGTAGCCGGGGGCTACCAAGAGACCCAGTACTTC
V: TRBV6-5; size: -; J: TRBJ2-7; D: -; CDR3: CASSYSVGLSYEQYF; DNA: TGTGCCAGCAGTTACTCGGTAGGGCTCTCCTACGAGCAGTACTTC
V: TRBV6-5; size: -; J: TRBJ2-3; D: TRBD2; CDR3: CASSYHVTSGGLTDTQYF; DNA: TGTGCAAGCAGTTACCACGTGACTAGCGGGGGATTAACAGATACGCAGTATTTT
V: TRBV4-1; size: -; J: TRBJ1-1; D: -; CDR3: CASSQVERHMNTEAFF; DNA: TGCGCCAGCAGCCAAGTCGAGCGCCACATGAACACTGAAGCTTTCTTT
V: TRBV7-2; size: -; J: TRBJ2-3; D: -; CDR3: CASSLGDLSADTQYF; DNA: TGTGCCAGCAGCCTGGGGGACCTGTCTGCAGATACGCAGTATTTT
V: TRBV28; size: many; J: TRBJ2-1; D: -; CDR3: CASSLPGNNEQFF; DNA: TGTGCCAGCAGTTTGCCGGGAAACAATGAGCAGTTCTTC
V: TRBV20-1; size: -; J: TRBJ2-3; D: TRBD2; CDR3: CSATSGNPTDTQYF; DNA: TGCAGTGCTACCAGCGGGAATCCCACAGATACGCAGTATTTT
V: TRBV5-7; size: few; J: TRBJ1-4; D: -; CDR3: CASSSYEKLFF; DNA: TGTGCCAGCAGTTCGTATGAAAAACTGTTTTTT
V: TRBV7-2; size: few; J: TRBJ2-3; D: -; CDR3: CASSLGDRFPDTQYF; DNA: TGTGCCAGCAGCTTAGGTGACAGGTTCCCAGATACGCAGTATTTT
V: TRBV5-6; size: -; J: TRBJ1-4; D: -; CDR3: CASSLVVGGGEKLFF; DNA: TGTGCCAGCAGCTTGGTAGTTGGGGGCGGTGAAAAACTGTTTTTT
V: TRBV11-2; size: many; J: TRBJ2-7; D: -; CDR3: CASSLQYSEQYF; DNA: TGTGCCAGCAGCTTACAGTATAGCGAGCAGTACTTC
V: TRBV5-1; size: few; J: TRBJ2-3; D: TRBD2; CDR3: CASRDGTSGYTDTQYF; DNA: TGCGCCAGCAGAGACGGGACTAGCGGTTACACAGATACGCAGTATTTT
V: TRBV12-3/TRBV12-4; size: -; J: TRBJ1-5; D: -; CDR3: CASSEPPSAQHF; DNA: TGTGCCAGCAGCGAGCCCCCATCCGCCCAGCATTTT
V: TRBV19; size: many; J: TRBJ2-1; D: -; CDR3: CASTGNSGRYNEQFF; DNA: TGTGCCAGTACTGGGAATTCCGGGCGCTACAATGAGCAGTTCTTC
V: TRBV6-6; size: many; J: TRBJ1-1; D: -; CDR3: CASSSMRDTEAFF; DNA: TGTGCCAGCAGCAGTATGAGGGACACTGAAGCTTTCTTT
V: TRBV4-3; size: few; J: TRBJ2-7; D: -; CDR3: CASSQERDREQYF; DNA: TGCGCCAGCAGCCAAGAAAGGGATCGCGAGCAGTACTTC
V: TRBV25-1; size: -; J: TRBJ2-4; D: -; CDR3: CATTGFGGKNIQYF; DNA: TGTGCCACAACAGGGTTTGGTGGCAAAAACATTCAGTACTTC
V: TRBV27; size: -; J: TRBJ1-4; D: -; CDR3: CASSLTGLGNEKLFF; DNA: TGTGCCAGCAGTTTAACAGGGCTGGGGAATGAAAAACTGTTTTTT
V: TRBV5-5; size: few; J: TRBJ1-3; D: TRBD1; CDR3: CASRSDRGSGNTIYF; DNA: TGTGCCAGCAGGTCGGACAGGGGATCTGGAAACACCATATATTTT
V: TRBV4-3; size: few; J: TRBJ2-5; D: -; CDR3: CASSPEREGKTQYF; DNA: TGCGCCAGCAGCCCAGAGAGGGAAGGGAAGACCCAGTACTTC
V: TRBV7-2; size: -; J: TRBJ1-2; D: TRBD1; CDR3: CASSSVVDRDRNYGYTF; DNA: TGTGCCAGCAGCTCAGTGGTGGACAGGGATCGTAACTATGGCTACACCTTC
V: TRBV15; size: -; J: TRBJ1-2; D: -; CDR3: CATSRDPGFNYGYTF; DNA: TGTGCCACCAGCAGAGACCCAGGCTTTAACTATGGCTACACCTTC
V: TRBV12-3/TRBV12-4; size: -; J: TRBJ2-4; D: TRBD2; CDR3: CASRTGGPQYF; DNA: TGTGCCAGCAGGACGGGGGGGCCTCAGTACTTC
V: TRBV4-1; size: -; J: TRBJ2-3; D: -; CDR3: CASSQPADTQYF; DNA: TGCGCCAGCAGCCAACCGGCAGATACGCAGTATTTT
V: TRBV28; size: -; J: TRBJ2-1; D: -; CDR3: CASRDPQEEQFF; DNA: TGTGCCAGCAGGGACCCACAGGAGGAGCAGTTCTTC
V: TRBV6-1; size: -; J: TRBJ2-7; D: -; CDR3: CASAESRWDGEQYF; DNA: TGTGCCAGCGCCGAGTCCCGATGGGACGGCGAGCAGTACTTC
V: TRBV6-5; size: few; J: TRBJ2-2; D: TRBD1; CDR3: CASSYRTGDLLNTGELFF; DNA: TGTGCCAGCAGTTATCGGACAGGGGACCTTCTGAACACCGGGGAGCTGTTTTTT
V: TRBV7-2; size: few; J: TRBJ1-2; D: TRBD1; CDR3: CASSRQGASYGYTF; DNA: TGTGCCAGCAGCCGTCAGGGGGCTTCCTATGGCTACACCTTC
V: TRBV28; size: few; J: TRBJ2-1; D: TRBD1; CDR3: CASSLQGARNEQFF; DNA: TGTGCCAGCAGTCTCCAGGGGGCAAGAAATGAGCAGTTCTTC
V: TRBV28; size: -; J: TRBJ2-7; D: -; CDR3: CASTSDGSSYEQYF; DNA: TGTGCCAGCACCTCCGACGGTAGCTCCTACGAGCAGTACTTC
V: TRBV6-1; size: few; J: TRBJ2-7; D: TRBD1; CDR3: CASLAWQGAGEQYF; DNA: TGTGCCAGCCTAGCGTGGCAGGGGGCAGGGGAGCAGTACTTC